These 28 T cell receptor beta chains share one sample of origin, sequenced in a study of CD8 T cells in Susac syndrome. Random hexamers primed reverse transcription of 0.5 to 1 ug RNA. TCRdb analysed the immunoSEQ multiplex PCR reads with MiXCR anew, one entry per CDR3 protein. The table lists more than 120,000 distinct CDR3 sequences, around 94% of them singletons, with under 0.095% in the top ten. Sequencing used CD4+ T cells from PBMCs. Every receptor here comes from a human donor in good health.

The V and J genes are TRBV2 and TRBJ2-1; 11 nucleotides line up with TRBD2. Germline V gene lookup returns CDR1 SNHLY and CDR2 FYNNEI. J lost 7 bases, V lost 4 bases, and 3 bases had no gene match. CDR3 length: 14 amino acids. The CDR3 DNA follows: TGTGCCAGCAGTGTGGGACTAGCGGAGAATGAGCAGTTCTTC. This translates into CASSVGLAENEQFF.

The rearrangement links TRBV20-1 to TRBJ2-5, with 8 bases identical to TRBD1. The CDR3 length is 14 residues. Germline V gene sequence: CDR1 DFQATT, CDR2 SNEGSKA (reference sequence). The junction had 3 bases not matched to a gene; V was cut back by 1 base and J by 2 bases. The CDR3 DNA reads as TGCAGTGCTAGAGTTTGGGACAGGCAAGAGACCCAGTACTTC. The encoded protein is CSARVWDRQETQYF.

The chain combines TRBV20-1 with TRBJ1-1; 11 bases are a match to TRBD1. This CDR3 is 16 amino acids long. Trimming cost V 0 bases and J 5 bases; bases outside gene matches: 8. Germline CDR1 DFQATT, CDR2 SNEGSKA (reference sequence). The CDR3: CSARDPGQGGFTEAFF. CDR3 nucleotide sequence: TGCAGTGCTAGAGATCCGGGACAGGGGGGGTTTACTGAAGCTTTCTTT.

J is TRBJ1-3 and V is TRBV30; D unresolved. The germline V gene has CDR1 GTSNPN and CDR2 SVGIG (reference sequence). Trimming stripped 5 bases from V and 2 bases from J, with 13 bases between. The CDR3 has 14 amino acids. This chain's CDR3 is CAWGAVRTGNTIYF. The CDR3, as DNA: TGTGCCTGGGGAGCGGTCCGCACTGGAAACACCATATATTTT.

The rearrangement joins TRBV3-1 to TRBJ1-5; D gene unclear. Germline V gene sequence: CDR1 LGHDT, CDR2 YNNKEL (reference sequence). Deletions cut 5 bases from V and 6 bases from J, with 11 bases between. There are 13 residues in the CDR3. The CDR3 is CASSFRMGQPQHF. CDR3 coding DNA: TGTGCCAGCAGCTTCAGGATGGGTCAGCCCCAGCATTTT.

This rearrangement joins TRBV5-1 to TRBJ2-7; D is unclear. V lost 1 base and J 1 base, leaving 9 bases between the germline ends. The CDR3 is made up of 14 amino acids. CDR1 SGHRS and CDR2 YFSETQ come from the germline V gene. The CDR3: CASSLSQASYEQYF. DNA for the CDR3: TGCGCCAGCAGCTTGAGTCAAGCTTCCTACGAGCAGTACTTC.

The chain couples TRBV7-9 to TRBJ2-5; 7 nucleotides line up with TRBD1. From germline, CDR1 is SEHNR and CDR2 FQNEAQ (reference sequence). V was pared by 4 bases and J by 3 bases, with 2 bases of the junction left unmatched. The CDR3 has 13 residues. The CDR3 DNA is TGTGCCAGCAGCTCAGGGGGAAAAGAGACCCAGTACTTC. It translates to CASSSGGKETQYF. Full variable domain (missing parts from reference TRBV7-9 and TRBJ2-5): DTGVSQNPRHKITKRGQNVTFRCDPISEHNRLYWYRQTLGQGPEFLTYFQNEAQLEKSRLLSDRFSAERPKGSFSTLEIQRTEQGDSAMYLCASSSGGKETQYFGPGTRLLVL.

This clonotype came up a few times. The chain has TRBV2 and TRBJ2-7, with D possibly called TRBD1 or TRBD2 (5 bases each). The CDR3 spans 15 residues. From germline, CDR1 is SNHLY and CDR2 FYNNEI. Trimming stripped 11 bases from V and 5 bases from J, with 25 bases between. CDR3 region: CACFGAAGRGDEQYF. Here the CDR3 DNA reads TGTGCCTGTTTCGGCGCGGCAGGCCGAGGGGACGAGCAGTACTTC.

This chain joins TRBV5-1 and TRBJ2-1; TRBD2 aligns across 7 bases. Germline values: CDR1 SGHRS, CDR2 YFSETQ. This CDR3 region has 13 residues. J gave up 3 bases and V 3 bases, and 0 bases lay outside the gene matches. The CDR3 nucleotides are TGCGCCAGCAGCTCTAGCGGCTACAATGAGCAGTTCTTC. This gives the protein CASSSSGYNEQFF.

The V call is TRBV20-1, the J call TRBJ2-3; D is undetermined. The V gene lost 2 bases and the J gene lost 0 bases, with 12 bases spanning the gap. This CDR3 has 15 residues. Germline-derived CDR1 and CDR2 are DFQATT and SNEGSKA (reference sequence). CDR3 loop: CSARSAATSTDTQYF. The DNA for the CDR3 is TGCAGTGCTAGATCGGCGGCTACTAGCACAGATACGCAGTATTTT.

The chain employs TRBV7-2 and TRBJ1-1, with a tentative D call TRBD1 (5 bases). Germline CDR1 reads SGHTA; CDR2 reads FQGNSA. V lost 4 bases and J 0 bases, leaving 12 bases between the germline ends. The CDR3 runs 15 residues. The CDR3 sequence is CASSSTLGVNTEAFF. In nucleotides, the CDR3 is TGTGCCAGCAGCTCGACATTGGGGGTGAACACTGAAGCTTTCTTT. Supplemented by reference TRBV7-2 and TRBJ1-1, the full variable domain reads GAGVSQSPSNKVTEKGKDVELRCDPISGHTALYWYRQSLGQGLEFLIYFQGNSAPDKSGLPSDRFSAERTGGSVSTLTIQRTQQEDSAVYLCASSSTLGVNTEAFFGQGTRLTVV.

The chain links TRBV5-1 to TRBJ2-3, with D possibly TRBD1 on 5 matching bases. The CDR3 totals 13 residues. Trimming removed 0 bases at V and 5 bases at J, with 7 bases between. Germline values: CDR1 SGHRS, CDR2 YFSETQ. CDR3 coding DNA: TGCGCCAGCAGCTTGGCCAGGGAAGATACGCAGTATTTT. Translation gives CASSLAREDTQYF.

The chain has TRBV2 and TRBJ1-4; D not resolved. This CDR3 contains 13 residues. Between the trimmed V and J ends, which lost 7 bases and 8 bases, there was a span of 14 bases. Germline V gene sequence: CDR1 SNHLY, CDR2 FYNNEI. In DNA, the CDR3 is TGTGCCAGCACCGAACGGGGAGACGAAAAACTGTTTTTT. Protein sequence: CASTERGDEKLFF.

The chain has TRBV12-3 or TRBV12-4 and TRBJ2-5; 12 positions match TRBD2. CDR3 length: 16 residues. Trimming took 1 base from V and 5 from J; bases not matched to a gene: 5. CDR3: CASSLGLAGVLETQYF. The CDR3 DNA is TGTGCCAGCAGTTTAGGACTAGCGGGAGTTCTGGAGACCCAGTACTTC.

The J gene is TRBJ2-5, the V gene TRBV19; D remains unclear. There are 14 residues in the CDR3. V was cut by 3 bases and J by 3 bases, with 11 bases left in between. In germline, CDR1 is LNHDA, CDR2 SQIVND (reference sequence). CDR3 DNA: TGTGCCAGTAGTATCTCCAGCACCGAAGAGACCCAGTACTTC. Amino acids: CASSISSTEETQYF.

This chain connects TRBV12-3 or TRBV12-4 to TRBJ2-2, with 10 bases identical to TRBD2. The CDR3 length is 15 residues. V lost 5 bases, J lost 3 bases, and 3 bases stayed unmatched. The CDR3 nucleotides read TGTGCCAGCAGTAAGACTAGCGGGTACACCGGGGAGCTGTTTTTT. Amino acid sequence: CASSKTSGYTGELFF.

The chain combines TRBV23-1 with TRBJ1-2; tentatively, D is TRBD1 (5 bases). TRBV23-1 is an ORF, and what it does is uncertain. The length of the CDR3 is 17 residues. Trimming pared 0 bases from V and 2 bases from J, leaving 16 bases between. The CDR3 here is CASSQSDRGIPNYGYTF. The CDR3 nucleotides read TGCGCCAGCAGTCAATCGGATCGGGGGATCCCAAACTATGGCTACACCTTC.

This clonotype occurred once. V gene TRBV7-2 combines with J gene TRBJ1-2; weak D call: TRBD1 (5 bases). Germline loops: CDR1 SGHTA, CDR2 FQGNSA. The CDR3 loop spans 13 amino acids. V was cut by 3 bases and J by 5 bases, with 10 bases left in between. CDR3 sequence: CASSFQRGYGYTF. The CDR3 DNA reads as TGTGCCAGCAGCTTTCAAAGGGGTTATGGCTACACCTTC.

The chain has TRBV30 and TRBJ2-7, with 10 bases fitting TRBD1. J was trimmed by 3 bases and V by 4 bases; bases with no gene match: 6. Germline V lookup: CDR1 GTSNPN, CDR2 SVGIG (reference sequence). This CDR3 comprises 14 residues. CDR3 in DNA: TGTGCCTGGAAGTCCCGGGACAGGGGCTACGAGCAGTACTTC. Amino acid sequence: CAWKSRDRGYEQYF.

Here the CDR3 reads CASTRDSEYEQYF. CDR3 bases: TGTGCCAGCACCCGGGACAGTGAATACGAGCAGTACTTC. The chain is built from TRBV2 and TRBJ2-7, with TRBD1 matching 7 bases. This CDR3 has 13 residues. Germline trimming cut 7 bases from V and 4 bases from J; bases unmatched to any gene: 7. CDR1 and CDR2 from the germline V gene are SNHLY and FYNNEI.

This sequence joins TRBV25-1 and TRBJ2-7; D unresolved. The germline V and J ends were trimmed by 7 bases and 0 bases, with 10 bases remaining between them. Germline CDR1 reads MGHDK; CDR2 reads SYGVNS. The CDR3 has 13 amino acids. Here the CDR3 reads CASTDPLSYEQYF. CDR3 coding DNA: TGTGCCAGCACGGACCCCCTCTCCTACGAGCAGTACTTC.

In this sample, this clonotype turned up once. CDR3 DNA: TGTGCCAGCAGTGACCCAGGGAACTATGGCTACACCTTC. Protein: CASSDPGNYGYTF. The chain combines TRBV6-1 with TRBJ1-2; TRBD1 is a possible D gene (5 bases). CDR1 is MNHNS and CDR2 is SASEGT in the germline V gene. The CDR3 spans 13 residues. Trimming cost V 3 bases and J 2 bases, with 7 bases left between them.

The chain links TRBV12-3 or TRBV12-4 to TRBJ2-5; 10 nucleotides line up with TRBD1. This CDR3 spans 14 amino acids. V gave up 3 bases and J gave up 5 bases; unmatched junction bases: 3. Here the CDR3 reads CASSLTGGQETQYF. The CDR3 nucleotides are TGTGCCAGCAGTTTGACAGGGGGCCAGGAGACCCAGTACTTC.

The gene calls are TRBV4-1 and TRBJ2-3; 12 nucleotides align to TRBD2. Germline assignment: CDR1 MGHRA and CDR2 YSYEKL. The CDR3 covers 17 residues. The V and J ends lost 0 bases and 5 bases, in that order; junction bases with no gene match: 6. The CDR3 spells CASSQDGTSGPIDTQYF. CDR3 bases: TGCGCCAGCAGCCAAGATGGGACTAGCGGGCCCATAGATACGCAGTATTTT.

The V and J genes are TRBV14 and TRBJ1-4, with D possibly being TRBD1 (5 bases). V was trimmed by 4 bases and J by 4 bases, leaving 16 bases between them. CDR3 length: 16 amino acids. Germline V gene data show CDR1 as SGHDN and CDR2 as FVKESK. The CDR3 DNA is TGTGCCAGCAGCCTGGGGGGTCCCGGAAATAATGAAAAACTGTTTTTT. As protein: CASSLGGPGNNEKLFF.

The chain has TRBV5-4 and TRBJ2-7; D remains unclear. Looked up from germline, CDR1 is SGHNT and CDR2 is YYREEE (reference sequence). The CDR3 is 14 residues long. V was clipped by 4 bases and J by 5 bases, with 16 bases between them. CDR3 loop: CASSPRRQRNEQYF. The CDR3 DNA reads as TGTGCCAGCAGCCCTCGACGGCAACGCAACGAGCAGTACTTC.

This chain joins TRBV20-1 and TRBJ2-1, with 7 bases aligning to TRBD2. This CDR3 is built from 15 residues. With 0 bases clipped from V and 8 bases from J, the junction kept 10 bases outside the gene matches. CDR1 DFQATT and CDR2 SNEGSKA come from the germline V gene (reference sequence). The CDR3 DNA is TGCAGTGCTAGAGATTTCGGGGGAGGGTCGTATGAGCAGTTCTTC. This sequence encodes CSARDFGGGSYEQFF.

The chain couples TRBV18 to TRBJ2-5; 8 positions match TRBD1. The CDR3 contains 17 residues. CDR1 and CDR2 (germline): KGHSH, LQKENI. V trimming: 3 bases; J trimming: 5 bases; junction bases outside the gene matches: 14. Here the CDR3 DNA reads TGTGCCAGCTCACCGCTAGGACAGGGCGCGGTTTGGGAGACCCAGTACTTC. Amino acids: CASSPLGQGAVWETQYF.